This T cell receptor (beta chain) was captured by sequencing in a study of CD8 T cells in Susac syndrome. Concerning this clonotype itself: Its matching antigen is unknown.

A quantity of about 0.5 to 1 ug RNA underwent reverse transcription using random hexamers. From the immunoSEQ multiplex PCR reads, TCRdb called clonotypes with MiXCR, one entry per CDR3 protein. This table has fewer than 300,000 distinct CDR3 sequences, roughly 85% appearing once. Notes on the study in general: The study's TCR sequencing and HLA analysis drew on a certain number of individuals. That number was acknowledged as relatively small.

The CDR3 length is 16 residues. Unmatched junction bases numbered 11, after V lost 6 bases and J lost 0 bases. Germline V gives CDR1 LNHNV, CDR2 YYDKDF (reference sequence). The multiple sclerosis control cohort comprised treatment-naive individuals presenting with stable or active relapsing-remitting disease. Negative magnetic isolation gave CD8+ and CD4+ cells; FACS enriched CD8+ TEMRA. This TCR was sampled from a human donor with multiple sclerosis. The chain uses TRBV15 and TRBJ2-7, with 7 nucleotides matching TRBD1. Sequencing input: CD8+ T cells from PBMCs. The CDR3 region has the DNA TGTGCCACCAGTCCGGACAGGTCACCGTCCTCCTACGAGCAGTACTTC. It translates to CATSPDRSPSSYEQYF.